This T cell receptor beta chain appears in the sequencing data of a study of cytomegalovirus exposure and HLA in healthy donors. Comments on this clone: Its target is unknown.

Notes on the study in general: Immune exposure was documented only through CMV serostatus. There was a cluster of highly shared sequence variants that was likely a sequencing artifact. It was reported in a later analysis that an Asian-associated ancestry cluster showed fewer N-insertions than the approximately 690-donor mean.

Amplification used 60 Vbeta primers and 13 Jbeta primers. Profiled with immunoSEQ multiplex PCR; TCRdb holds only in-frame clones, not every one. The sample records about 110,000 clones, approximately 71% being singletons. The CDR3 contains 14 residues. The V gene end was trimmed by 5 bases and the J gene end by 5 bases; junction bases not matched to a gene: 7. From germline, CDR1 is SEHNR and CDR2 FQNEAQ (reference sequence). The V and J genes are TRBV7-9 and TRBJ1-1, with 8 bases identical to TRBD1. The TCR comes from a man aged 35 to 55 in good health and CMV-seronegative. The sequenced material came from PBMCs. Written as DNA, the CDR3 is TGTGCCAGCAGCCGAACAGGGGGGCGGACTGAAGCTTTCTTT. This encodes CASSRTGGRTEAFF.